The 8 T cell receptor beta chains reported below all come from one sample, sequenced in a study of blood T cells in healthy people across ages. The second PCR ran roughly 7 to 11 cycles with a sample-barcoded 5' primer and J-beta primers. TCRdb re-called the 5' RACE reads through MiXCR, storing one row per CDR3 protein. The table has over 950,000 distinct CDR3 sequences, roughly 50% seen once; the top ten hold over 20%. What was sequenced was blood. These receptor sequences come from a woman aged 55-69 years in good health.

This clonotype was detected only a few times. The J gene is TRBJ2-5, the V gene TRBV7-2; the D call may be TRBD1 or TRBD2 (5 bases each). The CDR3 covers 14 residues. The germline V gene encodes CDR1 SGHTA and CDR2 FQGNSA. Trimming left V 3 bases short and J 1 base short, with 9 bases between. This CDR3 is CASSFQRGQETQYF. Here the CDR3 DNA reads TGTGCCAGCAGCTTCCAGAGGGGCCAAGAGACCCAGTACTTC.

The chain employs TRBV20-1 and TRBJ2-7; tentative D call: TRBD2 (5 bases). Germline V gene sequence: CDR1 DFQATT, CDR2 SNEGSKA (reference sequence). This CDR3 spans 12 amino acids. V shed 5 bases and J shed 7 bases, with 15 bases lying between them. CDR3 residues: CSALLVAREQYF. The CDR3 nucleotides read TGCAGTGCTTTACTAGTGGCCCGGGAGCAGTACTTC.

The chain carries TRBV20-1 and TRBJ1-5, with TRBD1 matching 7 bases. V gave up 2 bases and J gave up 3 bases; unmatched junction bases: 4. Germline assignment: CDR1 DFQATT and CDR2 SNEGSKA (reference sequence). CDR3 length: 14 residues. The DNA of the CDR3 is TGCAGTGCTAGAACCGACAGGGACAATCAGCCCCAGCATTTT. Encoded protein: CSARTDRDNQPQHF.

The J gene is TRBJ2-3, the V gene TRBV5-6; D gene unclear. There are 12 residues in the CDR3. Germline-derived CDR1 and CDR2 are SGHDT and YYEEEE. Trimming took off 6 bases at V and 9 bases at J, with 14 bases between the two ends. The CDR3 is CASTLGQLTQYF. CDR3 bases: TGTGCCAGCACCCTGGGTCAGCTCACGCAGTATTTT.

The chain employs TRBV24-1 and TRBJ2-3; the D gene is possibly TRBD2 (6 bases). The CDR3 covers 15 residues. Trimming removed 4 bases at V and 0 bases at J, with 10 bases between. CDR1 KGHDR and CDR2 SFDVKD come from the germline V gene. In nucleotides, the CDR3 is TGTGCCACCAGTGACCCTACTAGCAGCACAGATACGCAGTATTTT. Translating it yields CATSDPTSSTDTQYF.

Comment on this clonotype: This sequence may be a read error, since a much larger clone differs from it by one base. This chain links TRBV4-3 with TRBJ2-1, with 8 positions matching TRBD2. This CDR3 is 16 amino acids long. Germline lookup yields CDR1 LGHNA and CDR2 YSLEER. J was trimmed by 2 bases and V by 2 bases; bases with no gene match: 5. This CDR3 is CASSQSGRAAYNEQFF. The CDR3 bases are TGCGCCAGCAGCCAATCCGGGAGGGCCGCCTACAATGAGCAGTTCTTC.

The chain recombines TRBV15 with TRBJ1-1; D gene uncertain. V lost 0 bases, J lost 4 bases, and 12 bases lay in between. The CDR3 has 15 amino acids. Germline CDR1 and CDR2: LNHNV and YYDKDF (reference sequence). CDR3 DNA: TGTGCCACCAGCAGAGATCTCGGCGAGGGCACTGAAGCTTTCTTT. This encodes CATSRDLGEGTEAFF.

The chain uses TRBV20-1 and TRBJ2-6, with D possibly matching TRBD1 (6 bases). Trimming stripped 5 bases from V and 0 bases from J, with 14 bases between. The CDR3 consists of 16 residues. CDR1 DFQATT and CDR2 SNEGSKA come from the germline V gene (reference sequence). DNA for the CDR3: TGCAGTGCTCGGGCAGGGGCCCTCTCTGGGGCCAACGTCCTGACTTTC. As protein: CSARAGALSGANVLTF.